This entry lists 12 T cell receptor beta chains sequenced from one sample in a study of T cells in Graves' hyperthyroidism and ophthalmopathy. Amplified TCR beta CDR3 regions derived from RNA transcripts. First-round RT-PCR with HTBI primers amplified the TCR CDR3 region. Via MiXCR, TCRdb re-called the multiplex PCR reads, giving one row per CDR3 protein. The repertoire holds fewer than 600,000 distinct CDR3 sequences, 14% seen once, with around 13% in the top ten. Sequencing was performed on blood. The receptors originated from a woman between 40 and 50 years old with Graves' hyperthyroidism.

This clonotype was counted ten times or more. The genes are TRBV28 and TRBJ1-1; D gene ambiguous. V lost 6 bases, J lost 5 bases, and 16 bases lay in between. This CDR3 is 14 amino acids long. The germline CDR1 and CDR2 sequences are MDHEN and SYDVKM. This CDR3 is CASSPGQVETEAFF. For the CDR3, the DNA is TGTGCCAGCAGCCCGGGTCAGGTGGAAACTGAAGCTTTCTTT.

This clonotype was seen a few times. The chain has TRBV7-3 and TRBJ1-5; maybe TRBD1 (5 bases). The CDR3 loop spans 15 amino acids. Trimming removed 2 bases from V and 3 bases from J, with 11 bases in between. Per the germline V gene, CDR1 is SGHTA and CDR2 is FQGTGA. The CDR3 bases are TGTGCCAGCAGCTTAGCGGGCAGGGACAATCAGCCCCAGCATTTT. Its protein is CASSLAGRDNQPQHF.

This clonotype was found many times. The chain carries TRBV6-1 and TRBJ2-7, with D unresolved. V was clipped by 6 bases and J by 0 bases, with 18 bases between them. The CDR3 is made up of 16 amino acids. In germline, CDR1 is MNHNS, CDR2 SASEGT. The CDR3 reads CASSLLDPADSYEQYF. The CDR3 bases are TGTGCCAGCAGCCTCCTGGACCCCGCCGACTCCTACGAGCAGTACTTC.

This clonotype was found many times. The genes are TRBV27 and TRBJ1-4; 8 bases align to TRBD1. With 6 bases clipped from V and 5 bases from J, the junction kept 2 bases outside the gene matches. Germline CDR1 and CDR2: MNHEY and SMNVEV (reference sequence). The CDR3 has 13 amino acids. In DNA, the CDR3 is TGTGCCAGCAGACAGGGGGGCAATGAAAAACTGTTTTTT. Residues: CASRQGGNEKLFF.

Many counts were recorded for this clonotype. This chain links TRBV28 with TRBJ1-2, with 8 bases aligning to TRBD1. V was clipped by 4 bases and J by 4 bases; unmatched bases: 5. Per the germline V gene, CDR1 is MDHEN and CDR2 is SYDVKM. The CDR3 loop spans 14 amino acids. CDR3 protein: CASSSHDRGYGYTF. In DNA, the CDR3 is TGTGCCAGCAGTTCCCATGACAGGGGCTATGGCTACACCTTC.

This clonotype was seen a few times. This chain connects TRBV20-1 to TRBJ2-2; D is uncertain. V gave up 3 bases and J gave up 7 bases, with 15 bases separating them. CDR1 DFQATT and CDR2 SNEGSKA come from the germline V gene (reference sequence). This CDR3 is 14 amino acids long. The CDR3 DNA reads TGCAGTGCTAGTCCATGGGGTAGGGTCGGGGAGCTGTTTTTT. Translation gives CSASPWGRVGELFF.

This clonotype was counted ten times or more. This chain uses TRBV7-2 with TRBJ1-2, with D possibly being TRBD1 (5 bases). The CDR3 loop spans 15 amino acids. CDR1 SGHTA and CDR2 FQGNSA come from the germline V gene. V was trimmed by 1 base and J by 4 bases, leaving 13 bases between them. CDR3 coding DNA: TGTGCCAGCAGCTTAGACGTGGGACCGATCTATGGCTACACCTTC. The encoded protein is CASSLDVGPIYGYTF. Full variable domain (outside the CDR3, taken from reference TRBV7-2 and TRBJ1-2): GAGVSQSPSNKVTEKGKDVELRCDPISGHTALYWYRQSLGQGLEFLIYFQGNSAPDKSGLPSDRFSAERTGGSVSTLTIQRTQQEDSAVYLCASSLDVGPIYGYTFGSGTRLTVV.

This clonotype occurred many times. The gene calls are TRBV7-9 and TRBJ1-2, with D possibly being TRBD1 (5 bases). This CDR3 has 13 residues. Per germline, CDR1 SEHNR and CDR2 FQNEAQ (reference sequence). V lost 6 bases and J 8 bases, leaving 16 bases between the germline ends. Written as DNA, the CDR3 is TGTGCCAGCAGAAGAGGGACTACGGAGGGCTACACCTTC. It codes for CASRRGTTEGYTF.

This clonotype was detected a few times. The V and J genes are TRBV15 and TRBJ2-7; D possibly corresponds to TRBD2 (5 bases). Trimming stripped 3 bases from V and 2 bases from J, with 11 bases between. Germline V lookup: CDR1 LNHNV, CDR2 YYDKDF (reference sequence). This CDR3 is 14 amino acids long. The CDR3 protein is CATSSWRSPYEQYF. In nucleotides, the CDR3 is TGTGCCACCAGCAGTTGGAGGTCCCCCTACGAGCAGTACTTC.

This clonotype was observed at least ten times. The chain employs TRBV30 and TRBJ1-2; 7 bases agree with TRBD1. From germline, CDR1 is GTSNPN and CDR2 SVGIG (reference sequence). The CDR3 spans 14 residues. Trimming at V came to 1 base and at J to 5 bases, leaving 7 bases not matched to a gene. The CDR3 sequence is CAWSAQTGNYGYTF. The CDR3 nucleotides read TGTGCCTGGAGTGCCCAGACAGGGAATTATGGCTACACCTTC.

As DNA, the CDR3 is TGTGCCAGCGGCTCACAGGGCTGGCGTGAAAAACTGTTTTTT. Amino acid sequence: CASGSQGWREKLFF. V gene TRBV7-9 combines with J gene TRBJ1-4; weak D call: TRBD1 (6 bases). CDR3 length equals 14 residues. The V gene's germline CDR1 is SEHNR and CDR2 FQNEAQ (reference sequence). Trimming shortened V by 8 bases and J by 7 bases, and 17 bases separated the two germline ends.

This clonotype was seen ten or more times. The chain recombines TRBV28 with TRBJ2-5; TRBD1 is a possible D gene (6 bases). V was pared by 7 bases and J by 3 bases, with 18 bases between. The CDR3 is 15 amino acids. Germline CDR1 MDHEN, CDR2 SYDVKM. The CDR3 loop is CASTQPNTGKETQYF. The DNA of the CDR3 is TGTGCCAGCACCCAACCCAACACAGGGAAAGAGACCCAGTACTTC.